This T cell receptor beta chain was documented in a study of T cell repertoires in cytomegalovirus infection. Study-level information: An indication of both CMV infection and matching HLA type came from public TCR beta signatures.

Each CDR3 protein gets one entry after TCRdb re-called the reads with MiXCR. The profile shows about 400,000 distinct CDR3 sequences, roughly 20% of them singletons. Germline-derived CDR1 and CDR2 are MDHEN and SYDVKM. Between the trimmed V and J ends, which lost 3 bases and 7 bases, there was a span of 12 bases. CDR3 length: 13 residues. Study-wide results and caveats: In two of eight donors, the top clonotype was HLA-C-restricted CMV-specific.

To note about this clonotype: Its specificity is unknown.

The specimen sequenced was PBMCs. The clonotype was recovered from a human donor in good health (CMV status not recorded). Some clones in this sample may be carry-over from other donors' samples. The chain carries TRBV28 and TRBJ1-2; the D is unclear. Here the CDR3 DNA reads TGTGCCAGCAGTTTCGAGGAGTATAGTGGCTACACCTTC. This encodes CASSFEEYSGYTF.